The 2 T cell receptor beta chains given below trace back to one sample, sequenced in a study of cytomegalovirus exposure and HLA in healthy donors (dated by TCRdb to about 2017). The library came from the immunoSEQ multiplex PCR assay. For the multiplex PCR, a mixture combining 60 forward primers for TCR Vbeta segments and 13 reverse primers for TCR Jbeta segments was used. Held by TCRdb, this immuneACCESS table contains in-frame sequences only and omits some clones. Under half of the omission traces to an unresolved V gene where checked; the cause of the rest is unknown. For this sample the table gives about 130,000 clones, of which approximately 84% were detected only once. The ten largest make up about 1.8% of the sample. The specimen was PBMCs. Receptors originate from a woman aged 40 to 50 in good health and CMV-seronegative.

The gene calls are TRBV7-8 and TRBJ2-7, with 8 bases matching TRBD1. The V gene end was trimmed by 5 bases and the J gene end by 2 bases; junction bases not matched to a gene: 5. CDR1 and CDR2 (germline): SGHVS, FQNEAQ. The CDR3 is 14 residues long. This chain's CDR3 is CASSIGTGPYEQYF. The CDR3 DNA is TGTGCCAGCAGCATCGGGACAGGACCCTACGAGCAGTACTTC.

This clone has just one count. This rearrangement joins TRBV7-3 to TRBJ2-2; D perhaps matches TRBD2 (7 bases). Trimming removed 1 base from V and 2 bases from J, with 14 bases in between. The CDR3 sequence is 17 residues long. Germline CDR1 SGHTA, CDR2 FQGTGA. CDR3 protein: CASSLRAGALNTGELFF. In DNA, the CDR3 is TGTGCCAGCAGCTTAAGGGCGGGGGCACTAAACACCGGGGAGCTGTTTTTT.